Following are 12 T cell receptor beta chains from one sample sequenced in a study of T-cell memory formation after mild COVID-19. One entry per CDR3 protein, called by TCRdb with MiXCR from the 5' RACE reads. The table has 150,000 to 200,000 distinct CDR3 sequences, roughly a fifth seen once. Sequenced material: PBMCs or a T cell subset sorted from them (not recorded which). These receptor sequences come from an adult woman who had mild COVID-19 (a few samples of this study predate the infection). Cell type and time point are not known.

This chain links TRBV15 with TRBJ2-7, with TRBD2 matching over 8 bases. Losses at the gene ends were 0 bases for V and 5 bases for J; bases not matched to a gene: 6. The CDR3 loop spans 15 amino acids. Germline-derived CDR1 and CDR2 are LNHNV and YYDKDF (reference sequence). CDR3 protein: CATSREQREIDEQYF. The CDR3 bases are TGTGCCACCAGCAGAGAACAGCGGGAGATCGACGAGCAGTACTTC.

A few counts support this clonotype. The rearrangement joins TRBV5-1 to TRBJ2-7; D may correspond to TRBD1 or TRBD2 (6 bases each). The CDR3 runs 17 residues. Germline-derived CDR1 and CDR2 are SGHRS and YFSETQ. Trimming shortened V by 0 bases and J by 1 base, and 17 bases separated the two germline ends. Here the CDR3 reads CASSLALQGGRSYEQYF. The CDR3 DNA follows: TGCGCCAGCAGCTTGGCCCTACAGGGAGGAAGATCCTACGAGCAGTACTTC.

This clonotype appeared a few times. The chain combines TRBV5-1 with TRBJ1-1; the D is unclear. V was pared by 2 bases and J by 4 bases, with 9 bases between. Germline loops: CDR1 SGHRS, CDR2 YFSETQ. This CDR3 is 13 amino acids long. In DNA form, the CDR3 reads TGCGCCAGCAGCTTTGGGGAGATCACTGAAGCTTTCTTT. Its translation: CASSFGEITEAFF.

This clonotype turned up a few times. The CDR3 loop is CASSLKPQGAPDTQYF. CDR3 DNA sequence: TGTGCCAGCAGCTTAAAACCGCAGGGAGCGCCAGATACGCAGTATTTT. J is TRBJ2-3 and V is TRBV7-8, with D possibly being TRBD1 or TRBD2 (5 bases each). Germline V gives CDR1 SGHVS, CDR2 FQNEAQ. V was shortened by 2 bases and J by 4 bases, with 16 bases between the two germline ends. The CDR3 spans 16 residues.

This clonotype occurred a few times. Compared with germline, one end of the junction differs, possibly owing to a read error. This rearrangement joins TRBV7-7 to TRBJ2-1; 11 bases align to TRBD2. This CDR3 spans 16 amino acids. In germline, CDR1 is SSHAT, CDR2 FNYEAQ (reference sequence). The CDR3 here is CASSSSLAGGHREQFF. Here the CDR3 DNA reads TGTGCTAGCAGCTCAAGCTTAGCGGGAGGGCATCGAGAGCAGTTCTTC.

The gene calls are TRBV2 and TRBJ2-1; the match to TRBD2 covers 8 bases. The CDR3 is 15 amino acids. The germline V gene encodes CDR1 SNHLY and CDR2 FYNNEI. V shed 10 bases and J 4 bases; nucleotides not matched to a gene: 12. CDR3 in amino acids: CATDTLAGNYNEQFF. CDR3 in DNA: TGTGCCACCGATACTCTAGCGGGTAATTACAATGAGCAGTTCTTC.

The CDR3: CASSLAEGLAHNEQFF. The CDR3 nucleotides read TGTGCCAGCAGCTTAGCTGAGGGACTAGCGCACAATGAGCAGTTCTTC. The genes are TRBV7-2 and TRBJ2-1; TRBD2 matches at 10 bases. This CDR3 contains 16 residues. Per germline, CDR1 SGHTA and CDR2 FQGNSA. J was trimmed by 5 bases and V by 0 bases; bases with no gene match: 4. Based on the CDR3 plus reference TRBV7-2 and TRBJ2-1, the full variable domain is GAGVSQSPSNKVTEKGKDVELRCDPISGHTALYWYRQSLGQGLEFLIYFQGNSAPDKSGLPSDRFSAERTGGSVSTLTIQRTQQEDSAVYLCASSLAEGLAHNEQFFGPGTRLTVL.

This sequence joins TRBV6-1 and TRBJ2-3; 9 bases match TRBD1. The J segment lost 4 bases and the V segment lost 5 bases, leaving 13 bases of the junction unmatched. This CDR3 has 17 amino acids. The germline V gene has CDR1 MNHNS and CDR2 SASEGT. This CDR3 reads CASSHSLGDREADTQYF. The CDR3, as DNA: TGTGCCAGCAGTCACAGTTTAGGGGACAGGGAGGCAGATACGCAGTATTTT.

This clonotype was recorded a few times. The chain recombines TRBV7-6 with TRBJ2-1, with 7 bases matching TRBD2. This CDR3 is 15 amino acids long. V lost 5 bases to trimming and J lost 2 bases; unmatched junction nucleotides: 6. Germline loops: CDR1 SGHVS, CDR2 FNYEAQ. The CDR3 sequence is CASSTSVDAYNEQFF. CDR3 nucleotide sequence: TGTGCCAGCAGCACTAGCGTGGACGCCTACAATGAGCAGTTCTTC.

This clonotype was seen more than once but under ten times. The CDR3 loop reads CSAARLAGQQYF. The CDR3 DNA sequence: TGCAGTGCTGCCCGACTAGCGGGCCAGCAGTACTTC. The gene calls are TRBV20-1 and TRBJ2-7; 10 positions agree with TRBD2. After removal of 5 bases from V and 8 bases from J, the junction contained 6 bases not matched to a gene. CDR1 and CDR2 from the germline V gene are DFQATT and SNEGSKA (reference sequence). The CDR3 length is 12 residues.

The gene calls are TRBV6-5 and TRBJ2-3; D might be TRBD2 (7 bases). The CDR3 has 15 amino acids. Between the trimmed V and J ends, which lost 5 bases and 2 bases, there was a span of 14 bases. The germline gives CDR1 MNHEY, CDR2 SVGAGI. In nucleotides, the CDR3 is TGTGCCAGCAGTCAAGACGGGGGGCACACAGATACGCAGTATTTT. Translated: CASSQDGGHTDTQYF.

DNA of the CDR3: TGTGCCAGCGGCCATTGGGCAGGGGGCAACCAAGAGACCCAGTACTTC. Encoded protein: CASGHWAGGNQETQYF. The V call is TRBV11-2, the J call TRBJ2-5, with 8 bases identical to TRBD1. Looked up from germline, CDR1 is SGHAT and CDR2 is FQNNGV. This CDR3 is built from 16 residues. J lost 0 bases, V lost 8 bases, and 11 bases had no gene match.